This T cell receptor beta chain was identified in a study of cytomegalovirus exposure and HLA in healthy donors. Across the whole study: As released early, the data held roughly 85 million unique TCRs from HLA-typed donors.

The PCR made use of 60 Vbeta and 13 Jbeta primers. Methods used by the authors: Unique TCR beta chains numbered about 79 million in a later analysis, with about 11 million shared. The assay was immunoSEQ multiplex PCR, and TCRdb's table has in-frame clones only and misses some. V, J and clone size are those of that table, while D and trimming were read from the DNA. The sample records about 140,000 clones, 70% to 75% being singletons. The TCR sequence derives from a woman in her twenties or thirties in good health and CMV-seronegative. Sequenced material: PBMCs.

The DNA for the CDR3 is TGTGCCAGCCACAGACCGACTGAAGCTTTCTTT. Amino acid sequence: CASHRPTEAFF. The chain links TRBV6-1 to TRBJ1-1, with D uncertain. The CDR3 is 11 residues long. Germline CDR1 MNHNS, CDR2 SASEGT. Trimming removed 8 bases from V and 5 bases from J, with 9 bases in between.